This T cell receptor beta chain was observed in a study of technical replicates of blood from several donors. Trimming cost V 5 bases and J 3 bases, with 13 bases left between them. CDR3 length: 14 residues. Germline CDR1 and CDR2: MDHEN and SYDVKM. Here immunoSEQ multiplex PCR was the method, and the copy in TCRdb shows in-frame clones only, minus some. The data show over 50,000 clones, 90% to 95% seen once. The rearrangement links TRBV28 to TRBJ1-1; D perhaps matches TRBD1 (6 bases). The origin of this receptor is a human donor in good health. The material sequenced was T cells isolated from PBMCs. CDR3 residues: CASSPLQGYTEAFF. The CDR3 region has the DNA TGTGCCAGCAGTCCGTTACAGGGTTACACTGAAGCTTTCTTT.